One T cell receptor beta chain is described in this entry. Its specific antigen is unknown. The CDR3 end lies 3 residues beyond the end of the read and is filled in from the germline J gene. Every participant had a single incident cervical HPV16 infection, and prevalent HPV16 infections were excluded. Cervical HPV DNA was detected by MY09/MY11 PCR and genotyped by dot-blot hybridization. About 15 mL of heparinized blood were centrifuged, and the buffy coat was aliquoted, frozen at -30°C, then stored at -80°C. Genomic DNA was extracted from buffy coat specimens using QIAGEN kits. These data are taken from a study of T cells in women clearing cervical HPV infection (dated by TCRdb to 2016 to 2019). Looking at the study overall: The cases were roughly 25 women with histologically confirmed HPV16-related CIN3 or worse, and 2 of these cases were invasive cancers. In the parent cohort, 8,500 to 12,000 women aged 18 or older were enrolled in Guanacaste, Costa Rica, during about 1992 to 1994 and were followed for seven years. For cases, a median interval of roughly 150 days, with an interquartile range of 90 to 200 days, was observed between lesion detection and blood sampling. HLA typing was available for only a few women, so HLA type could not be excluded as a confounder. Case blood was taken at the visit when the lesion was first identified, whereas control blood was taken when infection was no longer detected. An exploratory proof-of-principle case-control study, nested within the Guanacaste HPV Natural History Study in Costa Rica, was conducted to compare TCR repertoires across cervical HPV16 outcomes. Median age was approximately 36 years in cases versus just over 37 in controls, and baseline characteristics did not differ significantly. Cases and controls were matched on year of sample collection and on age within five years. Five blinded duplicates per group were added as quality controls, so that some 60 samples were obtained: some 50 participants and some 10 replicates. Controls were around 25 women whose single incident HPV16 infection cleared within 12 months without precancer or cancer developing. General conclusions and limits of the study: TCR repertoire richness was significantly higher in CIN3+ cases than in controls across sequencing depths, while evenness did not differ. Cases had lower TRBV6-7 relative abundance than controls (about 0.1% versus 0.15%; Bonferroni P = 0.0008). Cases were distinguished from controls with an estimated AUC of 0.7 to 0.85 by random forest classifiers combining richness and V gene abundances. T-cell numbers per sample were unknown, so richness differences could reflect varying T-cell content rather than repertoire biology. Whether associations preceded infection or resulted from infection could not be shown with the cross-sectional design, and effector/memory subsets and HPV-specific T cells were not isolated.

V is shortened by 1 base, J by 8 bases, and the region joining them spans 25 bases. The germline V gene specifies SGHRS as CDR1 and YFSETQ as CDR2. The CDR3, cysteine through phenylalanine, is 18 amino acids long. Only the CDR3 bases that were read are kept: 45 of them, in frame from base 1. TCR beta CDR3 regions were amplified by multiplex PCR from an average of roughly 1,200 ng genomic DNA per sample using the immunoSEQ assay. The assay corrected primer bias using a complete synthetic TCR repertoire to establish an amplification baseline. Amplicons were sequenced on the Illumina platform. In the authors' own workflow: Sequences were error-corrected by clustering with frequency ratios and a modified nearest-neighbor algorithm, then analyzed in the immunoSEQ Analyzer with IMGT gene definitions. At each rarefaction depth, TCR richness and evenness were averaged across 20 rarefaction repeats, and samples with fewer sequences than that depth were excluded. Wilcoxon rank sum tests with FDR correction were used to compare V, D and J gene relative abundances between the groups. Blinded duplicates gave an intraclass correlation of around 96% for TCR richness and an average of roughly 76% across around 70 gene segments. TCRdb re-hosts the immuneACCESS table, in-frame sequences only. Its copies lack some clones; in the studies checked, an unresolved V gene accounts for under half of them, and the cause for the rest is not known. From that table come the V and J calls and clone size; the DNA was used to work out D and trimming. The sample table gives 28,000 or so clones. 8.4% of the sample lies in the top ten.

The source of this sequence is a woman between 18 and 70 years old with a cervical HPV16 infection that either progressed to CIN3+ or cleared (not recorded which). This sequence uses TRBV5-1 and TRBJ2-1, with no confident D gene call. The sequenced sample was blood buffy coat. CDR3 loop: CASSLWFPAAPGVDEQFF. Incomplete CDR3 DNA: TGCGCCAGCAGCTTGTGGTTTCCGGCGGCTCCTGGAGTAGATGAG.